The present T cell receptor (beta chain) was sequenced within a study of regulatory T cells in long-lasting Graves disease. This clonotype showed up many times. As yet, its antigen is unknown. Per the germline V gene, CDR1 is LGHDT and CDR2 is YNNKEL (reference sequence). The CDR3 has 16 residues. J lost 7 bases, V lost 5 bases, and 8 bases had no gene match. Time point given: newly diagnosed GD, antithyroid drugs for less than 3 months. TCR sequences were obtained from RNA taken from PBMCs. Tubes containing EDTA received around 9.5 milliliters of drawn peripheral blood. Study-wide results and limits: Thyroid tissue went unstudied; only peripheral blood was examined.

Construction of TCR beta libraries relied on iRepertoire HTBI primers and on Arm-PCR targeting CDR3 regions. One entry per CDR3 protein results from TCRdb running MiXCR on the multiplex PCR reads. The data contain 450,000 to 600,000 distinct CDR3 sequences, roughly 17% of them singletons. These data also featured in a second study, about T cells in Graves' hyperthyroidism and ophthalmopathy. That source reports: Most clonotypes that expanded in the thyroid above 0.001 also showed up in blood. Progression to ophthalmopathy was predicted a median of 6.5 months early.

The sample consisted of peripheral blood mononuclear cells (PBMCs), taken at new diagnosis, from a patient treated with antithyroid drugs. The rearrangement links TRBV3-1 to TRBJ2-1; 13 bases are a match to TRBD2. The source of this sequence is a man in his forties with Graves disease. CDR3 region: CASSNLLAGGFNEQFF. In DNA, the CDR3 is TGTGCCAGCAGCAACCTACTAGCGGGAGGGTTTAATGAGCAGTTCTTC.